This section outlines one T cell receptor (beta chain) sequence together with its context. Judged by its sample share, this clonotype qualifies as large (0.1 to 1%). It lacks a known antigen. No base quality information exists; no much larger clone differs at one position. Compared with germline, V lacks 2 bases and J lacks 7 bases; bases without a gene match: 4. The CDR3 runs 15 residues from the cysteine to the phenylalanine. The CDR3 DNA has 45 bases and is translated from base 1. CDR1 and CDR2, looked up from the germline V gene, are SGHRS and YFSETQ. This specimen belongs to a study of T cells in AML relapse after transplant (dated by TCRdb to between 2017 and 2020). In terms of the full investigation: This retrospective study examined inhibitory receptor expression and TCR repertoires of bone marrow T cells in patients who received allogeneic HSCT for myeloid malignancy.

Here is what the overall study found, with its caveats: Very few samples underpinned the TCR repertoire comparisons, and for unsorted bone marrow each group had only a few individuals.

The library came from PCR. A modified RACE PCR protocol, rather than multiplex PCR, was used to amplify TCR alpha and beta chains from RNA. Libraries were sequenced on an Illumina MiSeq, and raw reads were demultiplexed by sample-specific barcode combinations. On the authors' methods: TCR clonotypes were identified from the sequencing reads using MiXCR software. TCRdb redid the processing of the public reads, applying fastp at Q25 and MiXCR, and retained in-frame beta chains. Here each entry gathers all rows of one CDR3 protein and keeps the most common genes and DNA. These V and J calls rely on TCRdb rather than the paper's analysis. The sample table lists 100 to 150 distinct CDR3 sequences, around 12% of them with a count of one. The top ten clonotypes cover roughly 29% of the sample.

Source: bone marrow, either the whole sample or a sorted T cell fraction (not recorded which), taken at relapse. The V gene is TRBV5-1 and the J gene is TRBJ2-1, and 12 junction bases match TRBD2. The receptor was derived from a human donor who had a stem cell transplant for acute myeloid leukemia. In patients who had a transplant, some T cells may come from the graft donor. The sequenced DNA: TGCGCCAGCAGCTTTCGTGGACTAGCGGGAAATGAGCAGTTCTTC. Its protein reads: CASSFRGLAGNEQFF.